Listed here are 20 T cell receptor beta chains from one sample, sequenced in a study of blood T cell repertoires in COVID-19. Produced via immunoSEQ multiplex PCR; TCRdb's table is partial and in-frame only. The sample has some 240,000 clones, less than 85% seen once; the top ten hold 7.2%. The sample consisted of peripheral blood. These receptors were collected from a woman aged 70 to 79 with acute or convalescent COVID-19.

This clone was detected a few times. V usage is TRBV12-3 or TRBV12-4 and J usage is TRBJ1-3, with D uncertain. Between the trimmed V and J ends, which lost 6 bases and 6 bases, there was a span of 12 bases. The CDR3 sequence is 13 residues long. DNA of the CDR3: TGTGCCAGCAGCTCCCTGTCGGTAAACACCATATATTTT. Its translation: CASSSLSVNTIYF.

The chain is built from TRBV18 and TRBJ1-3; 7 bases agree with TRBD1. The V and J ends lost 3 bases and 0 bases, in that order; junction bases with no gene match: 8. Germline V lookup: CDR1 KGHSH, CDR2 LQKENI. This CDR3 has 17 residues. The CDR3 protein is CASSPSANRGSGNTIYF. CDR3 DNA: TGTGCCAGCTCACCCTCGGCAAACAGGGGCTCTGGAAACACCATATATTTT.

Concerning this clone itself: Other DNA sequences in this specimen translate into the identical CDR3. The gene calls are TRBV18 and TRBJ2-1; 7 positions match TRBD2. CDR3 size: 16 residues. CDR1 and CDR2 (germline): KGHSH, LQKENI. V was clipped by 0 bases and J by 1 base; unmatched bases: 3. In nucleotides, the CDR3 is TGTGCCAGCTCACCACCTGGCGGGGGATCCTACAATGAGCAGTTCTTC. As protein: CASSPPGGGSYNEQFF.

The CDR3 loop is CASSQAGRGVGSPLHF. The CDR3 nucleotides read TGTGCCAGCAGCCAAGCGGGGAGGGGTGTAGGATCACCCCTCCACTTT. The chain joins TRBV3-1 (or the pseudogene TRBV3-2) to TRBJ1-6, with D possibly TRBD1 on 5 matching bases. Looked up from germline, CDR1 is LGHDT and CDR2 is YNNKEL (reference sequence). The CDR3 runs 16 residues. V gave up 1 base and J gave up 10 bases, with 17 bases separating them.

This chain connects TRBV6-1 to TRBJ1-2; 8 bases align to TRBD1. Germline V gene sequence: CDR1 MNHNS, CDR2 SASEGT. The CDR3 sequence is 14 residues long. The V and J ends lost 2 bases and 4 bases, in that order; junction bases with no gene match: 3. The CDR3 DNA reads TGTGCCAGCAGTGAACAGGGGGCATCCTATGGCTACACCTTC. Protein: CASSEQGASYGYTF.

The count of this clone is one. This chain joins TRBV2 and TRBJ2-7; 8 bases are shared with TRBD2. V shed 9 bases, J shed 5 bases, and the junction held 15 bases outside the gene matches. CDR3 length equals 15 residues. Germline loops: CDR1 SNHLY, CDR2 FYNNEI. The CDR3 reads CASAGNGGVLNEQYV. As DNA, the CDR3 is TGTGCCAGTGCAGGGAACGGGGGGGTACTGAACGAGCAGTACGTC.

The chain has TRBV11-2 and TRBJ1-6; a possible D gene is TRBD1 (6 bases). Trimming took off 0 bases at V and 8 bases at J, with 14 bases between the two ends. Germline V CDR1 and CDR2: SGHAT, FQNNGV. There are 16 residues in the CDR3. CDR3 region: CASSLDSGTLYSPLHF. CDR3 in DNA: TGTGCCAGCAGCTTAGACTCCGGGACACTGTATTCACCCCTCCACTTT.

This rearrangement joins TRBV6-2 or TRBV6-3 to TRBJ1-5; weak D call: TRBD1 (5 bases). V shed 1 base and J shed 3 bases, with 10 bases lying between them. The CDR3 length is 15 residues. The germline V gene has CDR1 MNHEY and CDR2 SVGEGT. The CDR3 region has the DNA TGTGCCAGCAGTTACTTTGTTGGGGCCAATCAGCCCCAGCATTTT. Protein sequence: CASSYFVGANQPQHF.

The chain employs TRBV19 and TRBJ2-2, with 11 nucleotides matching TRBD2. Germline CDR1 and CDR2: LNHDA and SQIVND (reference sequence). After removal of 7 bases from V and 0 bases from J, the junction contained 1 base not matched to a gene. The length of the CDR3 is 15 residues. The CDR3 here is CASKGLAANTGELFF. The CDR3 bases are TGTGCCAGTAAGGGACTAGCGGCGAACACCGGGGAGCTGTTTTTT. Filled out from reference TRBV19 and TRBJ2-2, the complete variable domain reads DGGITQSPKYLFRKEGQNVTLSCEQNLNHDAMYWYRQDPGQGLRLIYYSQIVNDFQKGDIAEGYSVSREKKESFPLTVTSAQKNPTAFYLCASKGLAANTGELFFGEGSRLTVL.

This chain links TRBV28 with TRBJ2-7, with a possible D match to TRBD1 (6 bases). Germline assignment: CDR1 MDHEN and CDR2 SYDVKM. CDR3 length: 15 amino acids. V was shortened by 5 bases and J by 2 bases, with 16 bases between the two germline ends. The CDR3 DNA is TGTGCCAGCAGTCGCCCCGGGACAAAGGCCTACGAGCAGTACTTC. Its translation: CASSRPGTKAYEQYF.

The chain recombines TRBV5-1 with TRBJ1-1; D unclear. CDR1 is SGHRS and CDR2 is YFSETQ in the germline V gene. V was cut by 2 bases and J by 4 bases, with 3 bases left in between. The CDR3 is 11 amino acids. CDR3 bases: TGCGCCAGCAGCTTCGGCACTGAAGCTTTCTTT. This sequence encodes CASSFGTEAFF.

J is TRBJ2-4 and V is TRBV19; 8 positions match TRBD1. The V and J ends lost 5 bases and 4 bases, in that order; junction bases with no gene match: 7. This CDR3 contains 15 residues. Germline V gene sequence: CDR1 LNHDA, CDR2 SQIVND (reference sequence). DNA of the CDR3: TGTGCCAGTAGTTCGCCGGGACAGGCTAAAAACATTCAGTACTTC. Translating gives CASSSPGQAKNIQYF. Supplemented by reference TRBV19 and TRBJ2-4, the full variable domain reads DGGITQSPKYLFRKEGQNVTLSCEQNLNHDAMYWYRQDPGQGLRLIYYSQIVNDFQKGDIAEGYSVSREKKESFPLTVTSAQKNPTAFYLCASSSPGQAKNIQYFGAGTRLSVL.

J is TRBJ2-7 and V is TRBV29-1, with 13 positions matching TRBD2. CDR1 and CDR2 (germline): SQVTM, ANQGSEA. The V segment lost 1 base and the J segment 7 bases; nucleotides outside the gene matches: 7. The CDR3 consists of 15 residues. The CDR3 DNA sequence: TGCAGCGTTGAAGCGGGGACTAGCGGGGTCGATGAGCAGTACTTC. Protein: CSVEAGTSGVDEQYF.

The chain recombines TRBV10-1 with TRBJ2-2, with 8 bases fitting TRBD2. Germline lookup yields CDR1 WNHNN and CDR2 SYGVQD (reference sequence). The CDR3 loop spans 15 amino acids. With 6 bases clipped from V and 5 bases from J, the junction kept 8 bases outside the gene matches. The CDR3 here is CASSPGGARTGELFF. CDR3 nucleotides: TGCGCCAGCAGCCCCGGGGGGGCCCGAACCGGGGAGCTGTTTTTT.

This clone was counted a single time. The chain links TRBV12-3 or TRBV12-4 to TRBJ1-3; D is perhaps TRBD1 (6 bases). Trimming removed 4 bases at V and 4 bases at J, with 8 bases between. The CDR3 loop spans 13 amino acids. Here the CDR3 reads CASSWGRGNTIYF. In nucleotides, the CDR3 is TGTGCCAGCAGTTGGGGGCGAGGAAACACCATATATTTT.

The chain carries TRBV5-8 and TRBJ2-2; TRBD2 agrees at 8 bases. Germline assignment: CDR1 SGHTS and CDR2 YDEGEE. V lost 0 bases to trimming and J lost 5 bases; unmatched junction nucleotides: 9. The CDR3 is 17 amino acids. The CDR3 DNA reads as TGTGCCAGCAGCTTGGATCGCGGGACTAGAGTGACCGGGGAGCTGTTTTTT. It is translated as CASSLDRGTRVTGELFF.

The chain links TRBV12-2 to TRBJ1-5; the table calls TRBD1, which could not be checked here. TRBV12-2 is annotated as a pseudogene. The CDR3 length is 15 residues. This CDR3 is CASRLALYGAQPQHF. The CDR3 DNA sequence: TGTGCAAGTCGCTTAGCGCTGTATGGGGCTCAGCCCCAGCATTTT.

The chain recombines TRBV5-5 with TRBJ1-4, with D perhaps TRBD1 (5 bases). V was shortened by 4 bases and J by 5 bases, with 18 bases between the two germline ends. The CDR3 is 16 residues long. The germline V gene has CDR1 SGHKS and CDR2 YYEKEE (reference sequence). CDR3 in DNA: TGTGCCAGCAGCGGAGGAGGGGCAGCGGGAAATGAAAAACTGTTTTTT. This encodes CASSGGGAAGNEKLFF.

The V call is TRBV3-1 (or the pseudogene TRBV3-2), the J call TRBJ2-3, with D perhaps TRBD2 (6 bases). V was pared by 3 bases and J by 2 bases, with 15 bases between. CDR1 is LGHDT and CDR2 is YNNKEL in the germline V gene (reference sequence). This CDR3 has 16 residues. The CDR3 DNA reads TGTGCCAGCAGCCAGGGGGGAACCGAGACCACAGATACGCAGTATTTT. The encoded protein is CASSQGGTETTDTQYF.

The genes are TRBV6-5 and TRBJ1-2; D gene ambiguous. Trimming left V 10 bases short and J 9 bases short, with 24 bases between. Germline values: CDR1 MNHEY, CDR2 SVGAGI. The CDR3 has 14 amino acids. Written as DNA, the CDR3 is TGTGCCACCACCCGAGCGCGTTTTTATCTAAGCTACACCTTC. Its protein product is CATTRARFYLSYTF.